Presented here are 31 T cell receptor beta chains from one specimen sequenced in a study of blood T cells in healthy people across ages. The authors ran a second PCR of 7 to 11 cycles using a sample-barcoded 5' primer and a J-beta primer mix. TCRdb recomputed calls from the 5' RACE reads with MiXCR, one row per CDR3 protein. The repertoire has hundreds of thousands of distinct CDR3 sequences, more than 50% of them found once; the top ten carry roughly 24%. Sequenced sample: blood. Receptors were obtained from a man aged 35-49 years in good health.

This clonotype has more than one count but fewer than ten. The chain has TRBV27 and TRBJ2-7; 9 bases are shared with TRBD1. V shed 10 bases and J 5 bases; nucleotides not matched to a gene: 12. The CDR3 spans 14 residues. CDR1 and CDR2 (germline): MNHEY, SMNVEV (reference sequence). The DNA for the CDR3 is TGTGCCATCTCGACGACAGGGGGGACTAACGAGCAGTACTTC. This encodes CAISTTGGTNEQYF.

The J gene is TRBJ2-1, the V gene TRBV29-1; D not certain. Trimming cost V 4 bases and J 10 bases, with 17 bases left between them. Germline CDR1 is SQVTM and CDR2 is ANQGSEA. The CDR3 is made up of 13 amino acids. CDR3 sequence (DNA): TGCAGCGTTGTCCTCCCGAGACTTTACGAGCAGTTCTTC. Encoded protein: CSVVLPRLYEQFF.

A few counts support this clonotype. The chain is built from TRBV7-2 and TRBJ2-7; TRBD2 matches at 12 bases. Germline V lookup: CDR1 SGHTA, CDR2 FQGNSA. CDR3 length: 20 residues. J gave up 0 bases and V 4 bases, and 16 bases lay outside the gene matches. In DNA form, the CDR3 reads TGTGCCAGCAGCTCACGGATTACTAGCGGGAGGACGAGGAGCTCCTACGAGCAGTACTTC. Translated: CASSSRITSGRTRSSYEQYF.

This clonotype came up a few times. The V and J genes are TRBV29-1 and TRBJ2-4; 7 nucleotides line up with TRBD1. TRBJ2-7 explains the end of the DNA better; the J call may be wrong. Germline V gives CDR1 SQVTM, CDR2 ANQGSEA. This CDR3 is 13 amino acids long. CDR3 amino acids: CSVGKTGNYEQYF. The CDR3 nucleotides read TGCAGCGTTGGAAAGACAGGGAACTACGAGCAGTACTTC.

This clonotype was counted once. CDR3 protein: CASSHEAGGIDTQYF. The CDR3 coding sequence is TGTGCCAGCAGTCATGAAGCGGGGGGCATAGATACGCAGTATTTT. The chain recombines TRBV7-9 with TRBJ2-3; 9 bases fit TRBD2. The V gene's germline CDR1 is SEHNR and CDR2 FQNEAQ (reference sequence). With V trimmed by 6 bases and J by 5 bases, 9 bases remained unmatched. The length of the CDR3 is 15 residues.

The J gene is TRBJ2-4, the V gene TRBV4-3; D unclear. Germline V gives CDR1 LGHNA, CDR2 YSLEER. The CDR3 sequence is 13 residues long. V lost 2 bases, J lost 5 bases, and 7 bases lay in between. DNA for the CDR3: TGCGCCAGCAGCCAAAGGCAGGAAAACATTCAGTACTTC. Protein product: CASSQRQENIQYF.

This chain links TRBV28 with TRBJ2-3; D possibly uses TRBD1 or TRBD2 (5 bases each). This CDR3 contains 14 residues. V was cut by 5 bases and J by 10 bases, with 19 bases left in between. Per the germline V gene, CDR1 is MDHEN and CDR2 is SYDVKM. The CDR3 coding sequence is TGTGCCAGCAGTCCGGGGACCGCTGCCGAAGCGCAGTATTTT. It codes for CASSPGTAAEAQYF.

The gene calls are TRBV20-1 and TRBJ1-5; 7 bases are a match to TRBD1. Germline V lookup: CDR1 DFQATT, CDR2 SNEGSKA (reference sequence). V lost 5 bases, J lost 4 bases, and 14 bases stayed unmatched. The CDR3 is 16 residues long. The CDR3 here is CSAGIMGTVFNQPQHF. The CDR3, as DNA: TGCAGTGCTGGGATAATGGGGACAGTTTTTAATCAGCCCCAGCATTTT.

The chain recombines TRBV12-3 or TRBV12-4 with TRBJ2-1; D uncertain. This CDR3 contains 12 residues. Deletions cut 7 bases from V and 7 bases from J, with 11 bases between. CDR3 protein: CASTSRVNEQFF. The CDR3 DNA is TGTGCCAGCACCTCCCGGGTTAATGAGCAGTTCTTC.

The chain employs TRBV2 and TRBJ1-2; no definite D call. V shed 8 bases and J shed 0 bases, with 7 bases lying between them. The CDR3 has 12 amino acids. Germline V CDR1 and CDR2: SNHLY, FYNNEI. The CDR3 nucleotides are TGTGCCAGCGCACTCACTAACTATGGCTACACCTTC. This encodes CASALTNYGYTF.

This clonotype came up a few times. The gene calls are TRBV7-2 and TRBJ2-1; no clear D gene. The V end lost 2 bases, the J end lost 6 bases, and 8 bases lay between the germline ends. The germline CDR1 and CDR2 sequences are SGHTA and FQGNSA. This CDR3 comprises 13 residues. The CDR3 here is CASSLNRRNEQFF. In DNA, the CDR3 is TGTGCCAGCAGCTTAAACCGGCGCAATGAGCAGTTCTTC.

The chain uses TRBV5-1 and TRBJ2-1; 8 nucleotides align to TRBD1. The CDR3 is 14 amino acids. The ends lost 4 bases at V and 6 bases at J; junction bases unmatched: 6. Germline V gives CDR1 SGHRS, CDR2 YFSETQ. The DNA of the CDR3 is TGCGCCAGCAGCGGGGGACAGGAAGTCAATGAGCAGTTCTTC. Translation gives CASSGGQEVNEQFF.

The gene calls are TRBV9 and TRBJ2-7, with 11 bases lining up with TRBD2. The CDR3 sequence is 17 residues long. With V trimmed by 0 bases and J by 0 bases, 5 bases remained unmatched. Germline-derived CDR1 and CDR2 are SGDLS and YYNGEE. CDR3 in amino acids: CASSVAPTSGSSYEQYF. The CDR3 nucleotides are TGTGCCAGCAGCGTAGCTCCAACTAGCGGGAGCTCCTACGAGCAGTACTTC.

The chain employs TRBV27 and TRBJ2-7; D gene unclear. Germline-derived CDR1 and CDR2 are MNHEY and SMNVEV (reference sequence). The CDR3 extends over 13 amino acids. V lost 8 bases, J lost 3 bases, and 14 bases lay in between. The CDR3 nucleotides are TGTGCCAGCCCTACGAACGGATTCTACGAGCAGTACTTC. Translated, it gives CASPTNGFYEQYF.

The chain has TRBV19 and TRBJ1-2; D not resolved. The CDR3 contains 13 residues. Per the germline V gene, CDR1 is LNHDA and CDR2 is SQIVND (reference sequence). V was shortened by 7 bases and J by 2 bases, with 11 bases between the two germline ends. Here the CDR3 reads CASTRGSNYGYTF. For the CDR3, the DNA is TGTGCCAGTACTCGGGGTTCAAACTATGGCTACACCTTC.

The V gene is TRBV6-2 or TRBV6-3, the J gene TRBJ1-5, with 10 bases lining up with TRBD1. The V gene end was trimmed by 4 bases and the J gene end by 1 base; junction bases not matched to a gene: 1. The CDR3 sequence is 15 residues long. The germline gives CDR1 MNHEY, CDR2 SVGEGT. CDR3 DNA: TGTGCCAGCAGTTGGGACAGGGGAAGCAATCAGCCCCAGCATTTT. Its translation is CASSWDRGSNQPQHF.

Here the CDR3 reads CSATDANYGYTF. CDR3 bases: TGCAGTGCCACTGACGCCAACTATGGCTACACCTTC. This chain joins TRBV20-1 and TRBJ1-2, with D uncertain. CDR1 is DFQATT and CDR2 is SNEGSKA in the germline V gene (reference sequence). V was shortened by 6 bases and J by 2 bases, with 10 bases between the two germline ends. The length of the CDR3 is 12 residues.

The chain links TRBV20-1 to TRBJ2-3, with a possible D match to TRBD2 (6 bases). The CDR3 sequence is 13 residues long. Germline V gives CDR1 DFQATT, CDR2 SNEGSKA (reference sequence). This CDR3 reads CRAGTPPTDTQYF. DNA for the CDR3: TGCAGGGCGGGGACCCCACCCACAGATACGCAGTATTTT.

CDR3 amino acids: CSVPGSRSNQPQHF. The DNA for the CDR3 is TGCAGCGTCCCGGGCTCTAGAAGCAATCAGCCCCAGCATTTT. The chain recombines TRBV20-1 with TRBJ1-5; no definite D call. The CDR3 totals 14 residues. The germline gives CDR1 DFQATT, CDR2 SNEGSKA (reference sequence).

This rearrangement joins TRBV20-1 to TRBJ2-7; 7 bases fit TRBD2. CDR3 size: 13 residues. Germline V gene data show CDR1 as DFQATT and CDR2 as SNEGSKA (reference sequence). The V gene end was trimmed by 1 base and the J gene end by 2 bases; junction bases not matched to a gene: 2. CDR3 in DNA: TGCAGTGCTAGAGCTAGCGGCCCCTACGAGCAGTACTTC. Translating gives CSARASGPYEQYF.

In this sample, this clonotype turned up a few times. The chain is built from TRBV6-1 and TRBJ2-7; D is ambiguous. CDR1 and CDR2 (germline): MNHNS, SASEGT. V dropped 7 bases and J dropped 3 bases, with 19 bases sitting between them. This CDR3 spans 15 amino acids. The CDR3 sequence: CASTKTRAAGYEQYF. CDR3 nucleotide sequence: TGTGCCAGCACCAAGACTCGTGCCGCCGGCTACGAGCAGTACTTC.

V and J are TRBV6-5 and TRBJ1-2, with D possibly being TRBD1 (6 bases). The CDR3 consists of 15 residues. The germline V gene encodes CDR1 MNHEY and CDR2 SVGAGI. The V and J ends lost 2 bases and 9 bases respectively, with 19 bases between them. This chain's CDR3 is CASSYLLAGARSYTF. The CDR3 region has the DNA TGTGCCAGCAGTTACCTCCTCGCGGGGGCGCGTAGCTACACCTTC.

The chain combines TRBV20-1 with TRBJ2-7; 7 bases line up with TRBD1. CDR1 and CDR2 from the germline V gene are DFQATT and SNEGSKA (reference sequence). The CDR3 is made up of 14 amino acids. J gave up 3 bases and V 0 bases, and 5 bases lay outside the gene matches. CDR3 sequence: CSARDRDSYYEQYF. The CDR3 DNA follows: TGCAGTGCTAGAGACCGGGACAGCTACTACGAGCAGTACTTC.

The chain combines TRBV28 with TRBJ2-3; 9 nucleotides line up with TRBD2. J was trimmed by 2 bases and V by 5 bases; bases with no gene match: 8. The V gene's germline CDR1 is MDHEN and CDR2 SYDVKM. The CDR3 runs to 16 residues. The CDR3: CASSPSRGGFTDTQYF. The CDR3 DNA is TGTGCCAGCAGTCCCTCGCGGGGGGGGTTCACAGATACGCAGTATTTT.

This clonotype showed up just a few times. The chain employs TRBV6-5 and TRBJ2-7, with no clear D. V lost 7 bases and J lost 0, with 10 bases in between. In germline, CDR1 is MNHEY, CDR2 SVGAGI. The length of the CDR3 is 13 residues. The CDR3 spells CASTVLSSYEQYF. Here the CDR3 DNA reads TGTGCCAGCACCGTTCTGAGCTCCTACGAGCAGTACTTC.

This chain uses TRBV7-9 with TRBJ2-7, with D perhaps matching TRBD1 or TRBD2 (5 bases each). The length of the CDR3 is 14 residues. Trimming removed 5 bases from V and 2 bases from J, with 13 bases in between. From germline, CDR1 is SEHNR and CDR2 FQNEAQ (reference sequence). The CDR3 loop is CASSPWDVPYEQYF. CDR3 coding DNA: TGTGCCAGCAGCCCATGGGACGTACCCTACGAGCAGTACTTC.

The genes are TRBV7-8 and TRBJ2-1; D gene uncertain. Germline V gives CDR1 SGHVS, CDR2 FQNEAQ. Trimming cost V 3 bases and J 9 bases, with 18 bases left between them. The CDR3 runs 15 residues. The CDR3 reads CASSFSVLSVREQFF. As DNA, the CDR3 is TGTGCCAGCAGCTTTTCGGTTCTATCAGTTCGTGAGCAGTTCTTC.

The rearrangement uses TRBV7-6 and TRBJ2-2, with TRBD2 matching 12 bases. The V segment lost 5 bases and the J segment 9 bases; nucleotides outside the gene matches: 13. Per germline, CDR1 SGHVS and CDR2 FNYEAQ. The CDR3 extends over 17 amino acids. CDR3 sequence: CASSQTSGGRSGRELFF. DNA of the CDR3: TGTGCCAGCAGCCAGACTAGCGGGGGCCGGTCGGGCCGGGAGCTGTTTTTT.

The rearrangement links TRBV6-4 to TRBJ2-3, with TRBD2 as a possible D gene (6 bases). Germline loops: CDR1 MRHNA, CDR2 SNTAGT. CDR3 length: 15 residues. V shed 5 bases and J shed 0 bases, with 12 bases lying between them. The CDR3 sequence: CASSLWDSSTDTQYF. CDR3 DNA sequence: TGTGCCAGCAGTTTATGGGACTCAAGCACAGATACGCAGTATTTT.

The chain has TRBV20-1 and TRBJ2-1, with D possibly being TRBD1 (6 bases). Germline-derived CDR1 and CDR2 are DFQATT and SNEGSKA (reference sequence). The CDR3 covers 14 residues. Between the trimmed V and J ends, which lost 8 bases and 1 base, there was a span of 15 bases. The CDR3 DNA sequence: TGCAGTCCCTACCACAGGGTTTCCTACAATGAGCAGTTCTTC. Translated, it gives CSPYHRVSYNEQFF.

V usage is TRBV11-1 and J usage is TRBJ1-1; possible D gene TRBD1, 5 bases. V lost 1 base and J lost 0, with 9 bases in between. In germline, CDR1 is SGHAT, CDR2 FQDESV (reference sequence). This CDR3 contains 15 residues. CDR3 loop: CASSLGQRVNTEAFF. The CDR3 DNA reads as TGTGCCAGCAGCTTAGGACAGAGGGTGAACACTGAAGCTTTCTTT.